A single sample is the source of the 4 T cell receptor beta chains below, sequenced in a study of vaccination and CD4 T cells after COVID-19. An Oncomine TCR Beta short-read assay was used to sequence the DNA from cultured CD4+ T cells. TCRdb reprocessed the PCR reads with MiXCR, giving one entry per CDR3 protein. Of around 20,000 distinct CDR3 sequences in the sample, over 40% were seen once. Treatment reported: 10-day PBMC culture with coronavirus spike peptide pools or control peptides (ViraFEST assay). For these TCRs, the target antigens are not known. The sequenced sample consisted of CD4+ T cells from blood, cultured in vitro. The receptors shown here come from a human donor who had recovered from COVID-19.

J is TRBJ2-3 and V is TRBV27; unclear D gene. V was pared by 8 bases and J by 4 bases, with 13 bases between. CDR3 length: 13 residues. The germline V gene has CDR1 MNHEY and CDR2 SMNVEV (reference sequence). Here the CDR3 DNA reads TGTGCCAGCTCCCAATATACGCCAGATACGCAGTATTTT. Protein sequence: CASSQYTPDTQYF.

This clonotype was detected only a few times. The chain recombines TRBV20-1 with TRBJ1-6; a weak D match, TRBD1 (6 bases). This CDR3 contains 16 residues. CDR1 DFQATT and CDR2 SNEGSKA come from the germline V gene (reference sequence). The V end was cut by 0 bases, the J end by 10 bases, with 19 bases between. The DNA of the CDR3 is TGCAGTGCTAGAGAAGACCCGCGGGGGGCCCGGTCACCCCTCCACTTT. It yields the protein CSAREDPRGARSPLHF.

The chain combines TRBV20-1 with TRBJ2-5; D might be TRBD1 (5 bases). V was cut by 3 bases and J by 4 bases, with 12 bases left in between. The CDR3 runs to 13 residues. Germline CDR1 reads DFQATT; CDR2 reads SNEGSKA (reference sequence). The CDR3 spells CSASRQSGETQYF. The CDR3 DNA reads TGCAGTGCTAGCCGACAGTCCGGAGAGACCCAGTACTTC.

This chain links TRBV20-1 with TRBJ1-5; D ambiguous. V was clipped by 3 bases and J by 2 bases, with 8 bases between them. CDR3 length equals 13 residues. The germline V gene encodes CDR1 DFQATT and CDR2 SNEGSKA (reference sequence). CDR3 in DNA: TGCAGTGCTAGTCGGGCCGGCAATCAGCCCCAGCATTTT. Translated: CSASRAGNQPQHF.